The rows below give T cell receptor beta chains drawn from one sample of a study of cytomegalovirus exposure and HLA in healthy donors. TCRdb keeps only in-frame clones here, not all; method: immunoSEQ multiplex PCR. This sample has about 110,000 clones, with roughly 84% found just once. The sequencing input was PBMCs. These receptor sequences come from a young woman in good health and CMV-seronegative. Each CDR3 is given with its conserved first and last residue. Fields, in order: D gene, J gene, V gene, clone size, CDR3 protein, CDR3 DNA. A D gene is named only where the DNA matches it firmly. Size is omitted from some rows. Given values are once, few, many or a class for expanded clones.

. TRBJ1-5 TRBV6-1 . CASSETGNQPQHF TGTGCCAGCAGTGAAACGGGTAACCAGCCCCAGCATTTT
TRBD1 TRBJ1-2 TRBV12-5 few CASGLGRQGYGYTF TGTGCTAGTGGTTTGGGGCGACAGGGCTATGGCTACACCTTC
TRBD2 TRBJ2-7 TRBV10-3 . CAISESREGSYEQYF TGTGCCATCAGTGAGTCGAGGGAGGGGAGCTACGAGCAGTACTTC
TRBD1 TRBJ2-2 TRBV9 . CASSATGTGVTGELFF TGTGCCAGCAGCGCCACCGGGACAGGGGTCACCGGGGAGCTGTTTTTT
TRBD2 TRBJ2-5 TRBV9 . CASSVAPRLAGPLSSQYF TGTGCCAGCAGCGTAGCTCCCCGACTAGCGGGGCCTTTGTCGTCCCAGTACTTC
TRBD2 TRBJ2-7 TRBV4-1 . CASSQKAGLPVPYEQYF TGCGCCAGCAGCCAGAAAGCGGGACTCCCGGTACCCTACGAGCAGTACTTC
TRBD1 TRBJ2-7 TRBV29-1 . CSVSGTDSYEQYF TGCAGCGTGTCCGGGACAGATTCCTACGAGCAGTACTTC
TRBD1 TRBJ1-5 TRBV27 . CASSIDRGFNQPQHF TGTGCCAGCAGTATAGACAGGGGATTCAATCAGCCCCAGCATTTT
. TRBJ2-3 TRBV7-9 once CASSPRVADTQYF TGTGCCAGCAGCCCACGGGTGGCAGATACGCAGTATTTT
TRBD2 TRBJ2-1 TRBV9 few CASSPSSGGDNEQFF TGTGCCAGCAGCCCGAGTAGCGGGGGGGACAATGAGCAGTTCTTC
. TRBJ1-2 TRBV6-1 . CASVDSYGYTF TGTGCCAGCGTGGACAGCTATGGCTACACCTTC
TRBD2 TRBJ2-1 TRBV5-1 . CASSGLEFDEQFF TGCGCCAGCAGCGGACTAGAATTCGATGAGCAGTTCTTC
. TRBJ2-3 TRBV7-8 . CASSSSVSGVTDTQYF TGTGCCAGCAGCTCCTCAGTCTCGGGGGTCACAGATACGCAGTATTTT
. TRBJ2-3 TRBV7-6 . CASSLRASGPPDTQYF TGTGCCAGCAGCTTAAGGGCCTCAGGGCCCCCAGATACGCAGTATTTT
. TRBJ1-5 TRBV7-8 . CASSLGGDQPQHF TGTGCCAGCAGCTTGGGCGGGGATCAGCCCCAGCATTTT
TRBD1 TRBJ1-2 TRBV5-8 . CASSRTGTNYGYTF TGTGCCAGCAGCCGGACAGGGACCAACTATGGCTACACCTTC
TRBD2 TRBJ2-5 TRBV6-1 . CASSRLAGVQTQYF TGTGCCAGCAGCAGACTAGCGGGGGTACAGACCCAGTACTTC
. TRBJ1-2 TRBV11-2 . CASSGGSDSNYGYTF TGTGCCAGCAGCGGGGGGTCAGACTCTAACTATGGCTACACCTTC
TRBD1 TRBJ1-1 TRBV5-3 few CARSFDRDRGNTEAFF TGTGCCAGAAGCTTCGACAGGGATCGAGGGAACACTGAAGCTTTCTTT
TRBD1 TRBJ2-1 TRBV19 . CASSIPQGRGPHEQFF TGTGCCAGTAGTATACCGCAGGGCAGGGGGCCTCATGAGCAGTTCTTC
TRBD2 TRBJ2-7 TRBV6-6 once CASSYPGLGTYEQYF TGTGCCAGCAGTTACCCCGGACTAGGAACCTACGAGCAGTACTTC
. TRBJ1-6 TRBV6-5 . CASSSINSPLHF TGTGCCAGCAGTTCCATCAATTCACCCCTCCACTTT
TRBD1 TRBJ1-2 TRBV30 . CAWGGGQDDSGYTF TGTGCCTGGGGTGGGGGACAGGACGACTCTGGCTACACCTTC
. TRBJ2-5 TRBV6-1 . CASSPRQFQETQYF TGTGCCAGCAGTCCTAGACAGTTCCAAGAGACCCAGTACTTC
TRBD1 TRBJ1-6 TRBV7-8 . CASSVTGTVSYGSPLHF TGTGCCAGCAGCGTAACCGGGACAGTGTCCTACGGGTCACCCCTCCACTTT
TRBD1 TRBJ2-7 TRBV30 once CASSGTDLAGEQYF TGTGCCTCGAGTGGGACAGATCTCGCGGGCGAGCAGTACTTC
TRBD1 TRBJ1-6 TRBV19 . CASLQGSEYNSPLHF TGTGCCAGCCTACAGGGGAGCGAGTATAATTCACCCCTCCACTTT
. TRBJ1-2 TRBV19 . CASSTTGTTYGYTF TGTGCCAGTAGTACAACAGGGACCACCTATGGCTACACCTTC